The following is a T cell receptor (beta chain) sequence with its context. Its antigen is currently unknown. This record belongs to a study of blood T cells in healthy people across ages. Findings of the study overall: Diversity was estimated from one million T cells, and these estimates were considered underestimates. Higher naive T cell percentage went strongly together with higher TCR beta diversity. Relative to aged donors, long-lived donors carried more naive CD4+ cells and displayed higher diversity.

Per-sample PBMC isolation yielded at least 7 million cells. Primed by a sample-barcoded 5' primer and a J-beta primer mix, a second PCR proceeded for 7 to 11 cycles. Using its own MiXCR run on the 5' RACE reads, TCRdb lists one record per CDR3 protein. Among about 680,000 distinct CDR3 sequences, about 52% were seen once, and the ten largest hold roughly 34%. The germline gives CDR1 SEHNR, CDR2 FQNEAQ (reference sequence). The CDR3 is 15 amino acids. After removal of 3 bases from V and 6 bases from J, the junction contained 3 bases not matched to a gene. The rearrangement uses TRBV7-9 and TRBJ2-1; the match to TRBD2 covers 12 bases. What was sequenced was blood. This sequence originates from an older woman in good health. In nucleotides, the CDR3 is TGTGCCAGCAGCTTCGGACTAGCGGGACTCAATGAGCAGTTCTTC. It codes for CASSFGLAGLNEQFF. The full variable domain, its missing parts supplied by reference TRBV7-9 and TRBJ2-1, is DTGVSQNPRHKITKRGQNVTFRCDPISEHNRLYWYRQTLGQGPEFLTYFQNEAQLEKSRLLSDRFSAERPKGSFSTLEIQRTEQGDSAMYLCASSFGLAGLNEQFFGPGTRLTVL.